The T cell receptor beta chain described here comes from a study of blood T cell repertoires in COVID-19. Germline V lookup: CDR1 LNHDA, CDR2 SQIVND (reference sequence). V trimming: 5 bases; J trimming: 4 bases; junction bases outside the gene matches: 5. This CDR3 has 14 amino acids. The repertoire was sequenced with immunoSEQ multiplex PCR; TCRdb's copy has only in-frame clones and lacks some. The data show under 450,000 clones, roughly four fifths seen once. The clonotype was recovered from a woman between 50 and 59 years old who had recovered from COVID-19. The sample taken for sequencing was PBMCs or T cells enriched from blood (not recorded which). The chain couples TRBV19 to TRBJ1-5; 7 positions match TRBD1. The CDR3 DNA is TGTGCCAGTAGTTTTCCGGGACAGAATCAGCCCCAGCATTTT. Translated, it gives CASSFPGQNQPQHF. The variable domain in full, completed from reference TRBV19 and TRBJ1-5, reads DGGITQSPKYLFRKEGQNVTLSCEQNLNHDAMYWYRQDPGQGLRLIYYSQIVNDFQKGDIAEGYSVSREKKESFPLTVTSAQKNPTAFYLCASSFPGQNQPQHFGDGTRLSIL.